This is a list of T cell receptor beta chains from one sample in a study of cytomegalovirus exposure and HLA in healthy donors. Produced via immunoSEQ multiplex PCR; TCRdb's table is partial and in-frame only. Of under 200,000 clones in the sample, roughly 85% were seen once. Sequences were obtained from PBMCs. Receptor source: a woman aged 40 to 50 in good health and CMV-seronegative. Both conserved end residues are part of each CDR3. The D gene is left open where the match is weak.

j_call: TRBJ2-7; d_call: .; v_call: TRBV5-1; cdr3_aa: CASSLLDSSYEQYF; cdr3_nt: TGCGCCAGCAGCTTGTTGGACTCCTCCTACGAGCAGTACTTC
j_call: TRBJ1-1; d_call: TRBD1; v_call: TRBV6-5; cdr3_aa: CASSPDRGNTEAFF; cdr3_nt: TGTGCCAGCAGTCCGGACAGGGGGAACACTGAAGCTTTCTTT
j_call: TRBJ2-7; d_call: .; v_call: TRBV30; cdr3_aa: CAWSGGSEEQYF; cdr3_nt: TGTGCCTGGAGTGGCGGGTCAGAGGAGCAGTACTTC
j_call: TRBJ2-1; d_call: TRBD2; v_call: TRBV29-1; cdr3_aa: CSVERLAAHNEQFF; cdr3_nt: TGCAGCGTTGAACGCCTAGCGGCCCACAATGAGCAGTTCTTC
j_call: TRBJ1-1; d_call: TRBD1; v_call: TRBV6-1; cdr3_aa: CASSEGVTTGGIARVNTEAFF; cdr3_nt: TGTGCCAGCAGTGAAGGGGTTACGACAGGGGGAATCGCTCGAGTCAACACTGAAGCTTTCTTT
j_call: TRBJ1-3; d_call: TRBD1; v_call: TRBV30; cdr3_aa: CAWDPRGPSGNTIYF; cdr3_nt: TGTGCCTGGGACCCCAGGGGGCCCTCTGGAAACACCATATATTTT
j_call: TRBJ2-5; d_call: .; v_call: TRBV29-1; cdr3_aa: CSTIGVDETQETQYF; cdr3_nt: TGCAGCACCATAGGGGTGGATGAGACACAAGAGACCCAGTACTTC
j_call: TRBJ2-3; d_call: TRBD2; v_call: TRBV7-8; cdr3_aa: CASSSLSGVSTDTQYF; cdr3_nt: TGTGCCAGCAGCTCCCTTAGCGGGGTTAGCACAGATACGCAGTATTTT
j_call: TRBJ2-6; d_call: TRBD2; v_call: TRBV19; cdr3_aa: CASTARRGAGANVLTF; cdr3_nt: TGTGCCAGTACCGCCCGGCGGGGGGCTGGGGCCAACGTCCTGACTTTC
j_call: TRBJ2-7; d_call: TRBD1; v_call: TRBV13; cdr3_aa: CASSLVRTGTYEQYF; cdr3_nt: TGTGCCAGCAGCTTAGTTCGGACAGGGACCTACGAGCAGTACTTC